These 17 T cell receptor beta chains originate from one sample sequenced in a study of blood T cell repertoires in COVID-19. The data were produced by immunoSEQ multiplex PCR, yet TCRdb's version contains in-frame clones alone and is incomplete. The table records roughly 150,000 clones, over 80% of them present only once. The sequencing input was PBMCs or T cells enriched from blood (not recorded which). The receptors shown here come from a man aged 65 to 85 who had been exposed to COVID-19.

The V call is TRBV14, the J call TRBJ2-2; D is uncertain. This CDR3 comprises 15 residues. Germline lookup yields CDR1 SGHDN and CDR2 FVKESK. Trimming shortened V by 4 bases and J by 2 bases, and 11 bases separated the two germline ends. This CDR3 is CASSPVFINTGELFF. For the CDR3, the DNA is TGTGCCAGCAGCCCGGTCTTCATAAACACCGGGGAGCTGTTTTTT.

The table lists this clone with a few counts. This chain links TRBV28 with TRBJ1-3, with D maybe TRBD1 (5 bases). The V end lost 7 bases, the J end lost 9 bases, and 16 bases lay between the germline ends. The germline gives CDR1 MDHEN, CDR2 SYDVKM. This CDR3 has 13 residues. CDR3 DNA sequence: TGTGCCAGCACCGGGCCAGGGCGAAGCACCATATATTTT. It translates to CASTGPGRSTIYF.

V and J are TRBV6-2 or TRBV6-3 and TRBJ2-7, with 8 bases matching TRBD1. Trimming at V came to 4 bases and at J to 4 bases, leaving 12 bases not matched to a gene. The CDR3 length is 16 residues. Germline CDR1 reads MNHEY; CDR2 reads SVGEGT. The CDR3 nucleotides read TGTGCCAGCAGTTTCCCCGAGCAGGGGGCGCGATACGAGCAGTACTTC. Its translation: CASSFPEQGARYEQYF.

The V call is TRBV6-2 or TRBV6-3, the J call TRBJ2-1; 13 bases agree with TRBD2. J gave up 1 base and V 6 bases, and 9 bases lay outside the gene matches. The length of the CDR3 is 18 residues. The germline V gene encodes CDR1 MNHEY and CDR2 SVGEGT. The CDR3: CASSKGTSGASSYNEQFF. CDR3 nucleotides: TGTGCCAGCAGCAAGGGGACTAGCGGGGCGAGTTCCTACAATGAGCAGTTCTTC.

The rearrangement joins TRBV7-9 to TRBJ2-2; TRBD1 might be the D (5 bases). The germline V gene has CDR1 SEHNR and CDR2 FQNEAQ (reference sequence). Trimming took off 5 bases at V and 0 bases at J, with 10 bases between the two ends. The CDR3 length is 15 residues. The DNA of the CDR3 is TGTGCCAGCAGCCCCCAGGGCCCGAACACCGGGGAGCTGTTTTTT. Amino acids: CASSPQGPNTGELFF.

This clone has more than one count but fewer than ten. The chain has TRBV27 and TRBJ2-1; 16 bases align to TRBD2. Losses at the gene ends were 2 bases for V and 9 bases for J; bases not matched to a gene: 1. This CDR3 has 15 residues. CDR1 is MNHEY and CDR2 is SMNVEV in the germline V gene (reference sequence). Here the CDR3 DNA reads TGTGCCAGCAGTTTAGGGACTAGCGGGAGGGGTGAGCAGTTCTTC. Translating it yields CASSLGTSGRGEQFF.

This clone showed up just a few times. The chain has TRBV28 and TRBJ2-1; 8 nucleotides align to TRBD1. The CDR3 has 15 amino acids. The germline gives CDR1 MDHEN, CDR2 SYDVKM. V gave up 7 bases and J gave up 5 bases; unmatched junction bases: 10. The DNA of the CDR3 is TGTGCCAGCACCTCTACCGGGACAGGAAACAATGAGCAGTTCTTC. Encoded protein: CASTSTGTGNNEQFF.

This chain uses TRBV2 with TRBJ1-5; maybe TRBD1 (5 bases). Germline CDR1 SNHLY, CDR2 FYNNEI. The CDR3 spans 15 residues. Trimming pared 6 bases from V and 4 bases from J, leaving 16 bases between. CDR3 DNA sequence: TGTGCCAGCAGAGCCGGCGGGACGGGAAATCAGCCCCAGCATTTT. Protein: CASRAGGTGNQPQHF.

This rearrangement joins TRBV6-5 to TRBJ2-7, with 8 bases that match TRBD1. The CDR3 length is 12 residues. Germline V CDR1 and CDR2: MNHEY, SVGAGI. The V gene end was trimmed by 8 bases and the J gene end by 2 bases; junction bases not matched to a gene: 2. CDR3 DNA: TGTGCCAGCCAGGGGGCGACCTACGAGCAGTACTTC. Its translation is CASQGATYEQYF.

This clone is a singleton in its sample. The V gene is TRBV7-9, the J gene TRBJ1-2; 8 nucleotides agree with TRBD1. The germline V gene has CDR1 SEHNR and CDR2 FQNEAQ (reference sequence). V dropped 6 bases and J dropped 4; count of bases not matched to a gene: 10. This CDR3 has 15 amino acids. The CDR3 reads CASSQDRASVYGYTF. The CDR3, as DNA: TGTGCCAGCAGTCAGGACAGGGCATCAGTCTATGGCTACACCTTC.

The chain links TRBV30 to TRBJ1-5; TRBD1 aligns across 7 bases. Trimming at V came to 8 bases and at J to 4 bases, leaving 11 bases not matched to a gene. Germline V gene data show CDR1 as GTSNPN and CDR2 as SVGIG (reference sequence). CDR3 length: 14 residues. The CDR3 nucleotides read TGTGCCGCTGGCCGGGGGACAGAGAATCAGCCCCAGCATTTT. It encodes CAAGRGTENQPQHF.

The rearrangement links TRBV2 to TRBJ1-2, with D tentatively TRBD1 (6 bases). Germline CDR1 and CDR2: SNHLY and FYNNEI. V was trimmed by 2 bases and J by 4 bases, leaving 14 bases between them. The CDR3 totals 15 residues. In nucleotides, the CDR3 is TGTGCCAGCAGTGAAATACAGGGAGTAGTCTATGGCTACACCTTC. Encoded protein: CASSEIQGVVYGYTF. The entire variable domain, with the rest obtained from reference TRBV2 and TRBJ1-2, is as follows: EPEVTQTPSHQVTQMGQEVILRCVPISNHLYFYWYRQILGQKVEFLVSFYNNEISEKSEIFDDQFSVERPDGSNFTLKIRSTKLEDSAMYFCASSEIQGVVYGYTFGSGTRLTVV.

V and J are TRBV11-2 and TRBJ1-5; tentative D call: TRBD1 (5 bases). V shed 1 base and J shed 5 bases, with 6 bases lying between them. There are 13 residues in the CDR3. Germline V gene sequence: CDR1 SGHAT, CDR2 FQNNGV. The CDR3 protein is CASSLVGDQPQHF. CDR3 DNA sequence: TGTGCCAGCAGCTTAGTAGGGGATCAGCCCCAGCATTTT. The full variable domain, completed using reference TRBV11-2 and TRBJ1-5, is EAGVAQSPRYKIIEKRQSVAFWCNPISGHATLYWYQQILGQGPKLLIQFQNNGVVDDSQLPKDRFSAERLKGVDSTLKIQPAKLEDSAVYLCASSLVGDQPQHFGDGTRLSIL.

J is TRBJ1-2 and V is TRBV6-2 or TRBV6-3, with TRBD1 matching 7 bases. There are 14 residues in the CDR3. Germline CDR1 is MNHEY and CDR2 is SVGEGT. With V trimmed by 5 bases and J by 5 bases, 8 bases remained unmatched. The CDR3 DNA is TGTGCCAGCAGTGCTACAGGGGCCCAGTATGGCTACACCTTC. Amino acid sequence: CASSATGAQYGYTF.

The chain carries TRBV7-2 and TRBJ1-2; D call uncertain. In germline, CDR1 is SGHTA, CDR2 FQGNSA. The CDR3 is made up of 12 amino acids. Trimming took off 7 bases at V and 1 base at J, with 7 bases between the two ends. The CDR3 loop reads CASNSINYGYTF. The CDR3 coding sequence is TGTGCCAGCAACTCCATTAACTATGGCTACACCTTC. The full variable domain, in which reference TRBV7-2 and TRBJ1-2 provide the parts outside the CDR3, is GAGVSQSPSNKVTEKGKDVELRCDPISGHTALYWYRQSLGQGLEFLIYFQGNSAPDKSGLPSDRFSAERTGGSVSTLTIQRTQQEDSAVYLCASNSINYGYTFGSGTRLTVV.

The V and J genes are TRBV7-9 and TRBJ2-5, with 8 bases identical to TRBD1. Germline lookup yields CDR1 SEHNR and CDR2 FQNEAQ (reference sequence). CDR3 size: 16 residues. V lost 5 bases and J lost 5; bases outside the gene matches: 13. In DNA form, the CDR3 reads TGTGCCAGCAGCCGTACGGACAGGGAAGGTTTTGAGACCCAGTACTTC. It encodes CASSRTDREGFETQYF.

The V and J genes are TRBV6-2 or TRBV6-3 and TRBJ2-7, with a possible D match to TRBD1 (6 bases). CDR1 and CDR2 (germline): MNHEY, SVGEGT. V lost 4 bases to trimming and J lost 2 bases, with 9 bases between them. This CDR3 has 13 residues. The CDR3 bases are TGTGCCAGCAGTTTGGACAGAACCTACGAGCAGTACTTC. This gives the protein CASSLDRTYEQYF.